This T cell receptor (beta chain) was obtained from a study of shared clonotypes between healthy human individuals. Overall study: Three plates each covered CD4 naive and memory; CD8 naive two, CD8 memory one.

On this clone itself: Its target is unknown.

The length of the CDR3 is 13 residues. Germline CDR1 and CDR2: LGHNA and YSLEER. The germline V and J ends were trimmed by 3 bases and 4 bases, with 9 bases remaining between them. Study results and limitations: Against clonotypes common to all four donors, non-shared ones had lower generation probabilities.

Healthy HIV-negative adults with no recent acute infections or vaccinations were recruited as donors. Each cell subset's genomic DNA was divided evenly among several immunoSEQ plates. Clones were read by immunoSEQ multiplex PCR, and TCRdb kept only the in-frame ones, dropping some. The sample carries over a million clones, about 96% recorded once. The genes are TRBV4-3 and TRBJ1-1, with D perhaps TRBD1 (5 bases). The origin of this receptor is a man between 25 and 39 years old in good health. The sample taken for sequencing was naive CD4+ T cells sorted from blood. Subset described: CD45RA+ positively selected. CDR3 residues: CASSQGVGTEAFF. The CDR3 nucleotides are TGCGCCAGCAGCCAGGGGGTTGGCACTGAAGCTTTCTTT.